This T cell receptor (beta chain) was identified during a study of blood T cell repertoires in COVID-19. Study-level information: The analysed material was cDNA or gDNA that came from T cells, B-cell-depleted T cells, or PBMCs.

Using immunoSEQ multiplex PCR, the repertoire was profiled, and TCRdb retains in-frame clones only, with some absent. The repertoire holds more than 110,000 clones, under 85% seen once, with 1.5% to 2% in the top ten. Cohort placement rested on clinical history that participants reported themselves. Germline V gene data show CDR1 as SNHLY and CDR2 as FYNNEI. The length of the CDR3 is 13 residues. The V gene lost 5 bases and the J gene lost 3 bases, with 10 bases spanning the gap. The sample comprised PBMCs or T cells enriched from blood (not recorded which). The TCR comes from a woman aged 18-29 years who had been exposed to COVID-19. This chain uses TRBV2 with TRBJ1-2; D perhaps matches TRBD1 (6 bases). CDR3: CASSLDSYYGYTF. The CDR3 DNA reads as TGTGCCAGCAGTTTGGACAGCTACTATGGCTACACCTTC.